This T cell receptor (beta chain) was profiled in a study of blood T cell repertoires in COVID-19. Study information: T cells, B-cell-depleted T cells, or PBMCs provided the cDNA or gDNA that served as material.

Sequencing was performed with immunoSEQ multiplex PCR; in TCRdb, only in-frame clones are kept and a portion is missing. The table records under 170,000 clones, about 85% of them present only once. V lost 2 bases and J lost 1; bases outside the gene matches: 5. Germline-derived CDR1 and CDR2 are GTSNPN and SVGIG (reference sequence). The CDR3 totals 15 residues. This receptor was obtained from an older woman with active or convalescent COVID-19. The sample was peripheral blood. This sequence joins TRBV30 and TRBJ1-1; 9 bases map to TRBD1. The CDR3 sequence is CAWSPRTGANTEAFF. CDR3 bases: TGTGCCTGGAGTCCTAGGACAGGGGCGAACACTGAAGCTTTCTTT.